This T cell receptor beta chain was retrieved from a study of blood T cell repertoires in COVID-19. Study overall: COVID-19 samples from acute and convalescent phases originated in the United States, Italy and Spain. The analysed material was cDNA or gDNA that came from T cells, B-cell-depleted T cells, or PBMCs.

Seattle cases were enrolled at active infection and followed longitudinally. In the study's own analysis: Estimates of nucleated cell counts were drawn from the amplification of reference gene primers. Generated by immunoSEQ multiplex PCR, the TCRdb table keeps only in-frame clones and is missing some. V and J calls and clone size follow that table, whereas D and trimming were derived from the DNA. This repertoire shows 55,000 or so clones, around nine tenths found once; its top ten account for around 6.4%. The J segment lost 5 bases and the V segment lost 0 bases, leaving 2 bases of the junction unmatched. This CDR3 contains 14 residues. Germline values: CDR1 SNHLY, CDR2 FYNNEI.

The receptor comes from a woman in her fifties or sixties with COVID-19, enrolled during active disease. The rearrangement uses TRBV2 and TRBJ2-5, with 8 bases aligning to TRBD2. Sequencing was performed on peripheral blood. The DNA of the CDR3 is TGTGCCAGCAGTGAAGCCCAGCGGGAGGAGACCCAGTACTTC. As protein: CASSEAQREETQYF.